Following are 20 T cell receptor beta chains from one sample sequenced in a study of blood T cell repertoires in COVID-19. Assay: immunoSEQ multiplex PCR; the TCRdb copy retains only in-frame clones and omits some. The repertoire has 180,000 or so clones, about 88% of them found once; the top ten carry roughly 0.99%. The sequencing sample was made of peripheral blood. The source of these receptors is a man between 18 and 29 years old with acute or convalescent COVID-19.

The V and J genes are TRBV5-6 and TRBJ1-4; D remains ambiguous. Between the trimmed V and J ends, which lost 4 bases and 7 bases, there was a span of 11 bases. CDR1 is SGHDT and CDR2 is YYEEEE in the germline V gene. The CDR3 is 13 amino acids. As DNA, the CDR3 is TGTGCCAGCAGCAGGGAGGCAGGTGAAAAACTGTTTTTT. As protein: CASSREAGEKLFF.

The V gene is TRBV24-1, the J gene TRBJ2-7, with D unresolved. Looked up from germline, CDR1 is KGHDR and CDR2 is SFDVKD. This CDR3 spans 15 amino acids. V shed 4 bases and J shed 3 bases, with 15 bases lying between them. The CDR3 coding sequence is TGTGCCACCAGTGACCCTAGGTCGGGTTTCTACGAGCAGTACTTC. Translating it yields CATSDPRSGFYEQYF.

The V call is TRBV7-9, the J call TRBJ1-3, with D possibly being TRBD1 (5 bases). CDR1 and CDR2 from the germline V gene are SEHNR and FQNEAQ (reference sequence). Trimming stripped 9 bases from V and 4 bases from J, with 16 bases between. This CDR3 has 14 residues. The CDR3 nucleotides are TGTGCCAGTACCCGCGCCCAGGGAGGAAACACCATATATTTT. Its protein is CASTRAQGGNTIYF.

The V call is TRBV3-1 (or the pseudogene TRBV3-2), the J call TRBJ1-3, with unresolved D. This CDR3 is 16 amino acids long. CDR1 LGHDT and CDR2 YNNKEL come from the germline V gene (reference sequence). V shed 2 bases and J shed 2 bases, with 13 bases lying between them. CDR3: CASSQSTGRTGNTIYF. DNA for the CDR3: TGTGCCAGCAGCCAAAGTACGGGAAGAACTGGAAACACCATATATTTT.

This clone was seen a single time. The chain has TRBV5-5 and TRBJ1-5; 7 nucleotides align to TRBD1. Trimming cost V 3 bases and J 1 base; bases outside gene matches: 7. The CDR3 has 16 residues. The germline V gene has CDR1 SGHKS and CDR2 YYEKEE (reference sequence). The CDR3 coding sequence is TGTGCCAGCAGCTCAAAACAGGGGAGCAGCAATCAGCCCCAGCATTTT. This gives the protein CASSSKQGSSNQPQHF.

The chain uses TRBV11-3 and TRBJ1-3; 7 positions agree with TRBD1. This CDR3 contains 13 residues. Germline V gene sequence: CDR1 SGHNT, CDR2 YENEEA. V gave up 3 bases and J gave up 6 bases; unmatched junction bases: 2. The CDR3 region has the DNA TGTGCCAGCAGCTTCGGGACAGCAAACACCATATATTTT. This sequence encodes CASSFGTANTIYF.

This sequence joins TRBV6-5 and TRBJ1-2; TRBD1 matches at 8 bases. This CDR3 has 15 amino acids. Germline V gene data show CDR1 as MNHEY and CDR2 as SVGAGI. Trimming at V came to 7 bases and at J to 4 bases, leaving 11 bases not matched to a gene. CDR3: CASIRNRDRIYGYTF. Written as DNA, the CDR3 is TGTGCCAGCATAAGAAACCGGGACAGGATCTATGGCTACACCTTC.

CDR3 DNA sequence: TGCAGCGTCGGACAGGGGGGGATTACTGAAGCTTTCTTT. Translation: CSVGQGGITEAFF. The V call is TRBV29-1, the J call TRBJ1-1; TRBD1 agrees at 10 bases. This CDR3 has 13 residues. Germline lookup yields CDR1 SQVTM and CDR2 ANQGSEA. V dropped 6 bases and J dropped 5; count of bases not matched to a gene: 6.

The V call is TRBV19, the J call TRBJ1-6; weak D call: TRBD1 (5 bases). Per the germline V gene, CDR1 is LNHDA and CDR2 is SQIVND (reference sequence). This CDR3 is 14 amino acids long. Trimming took 7 bases from V and 7 from J, leaving 14 bases between them. CDR3 sequence reads: CASTGGVMNSPLHF. For the CDR3, the DNA is TGTGCCAGTACCGGAGGGGTTATGAATTCACCCCTCCACTTT.

This sequence joins TRBV3-1 (or the pseudogene TRBV3-2) and TRBJ1-2, with D possibly being TRBD1 (5 bases). V was pared by 0 bases and J by 4 bases, with 15 bases between. Per the germline V gene, CDR1 is LGHDT and CDR2 is YNNKEL (reference sequence). This CDR3 region has 16 residues. In DNA form, the CDR3 reads TGTGCCAGCAGCCAAGAAGGGCAGACAGTTAGCTATGGCTACACCTTC. As protein: CASSQEGQTVSYGYTF.

The V call is TRBV2, the J call TRBJ2-7; D might be TRBD1 (5 bases). The CDR3 contains 13 residues. Germline assignment: CDR1 SNHLY and CDR2 FYNNEI. Deletions cut 7 bases from V and 6 bases from J, with 16 bases between. Here the CDR3 reads CASTQGRGLEQYF. The CDR3 DNA reads as TGTGCCAGCACCCAGGGAAGGGGCCTCGAGCAGTACTTC.

In DNA form, the CDR3 reads TGTGCCAGCAGCTCCGCTCAGGAGGGACCCAACAATGAGCAGTTCTTC. Its translation is CASSSAQEGPNNEQFF. V usage is TRBV7-3 and J usage is TRBJ2-1; D perhaps matches TRBD2 (6 bases). V was clipped by 4 bases and J by 5 bases, with 18 bases between them. The V gene's germline CDR1 is SGHTA and CDR2 FQGTGA. This CDR3 is built from 16 residues.

This chain uses TRBV11-2 with TRBJ1-6, with D tentatively TRBD1 (6 bases). The CDR3 extends over 16 amino acids. V lost 7 bases and J 0 bases, leaving 13 bases between the germline ends. The germline CDR1 and CDR2 sequences are SGHAT and FQNNGV. For the CDR3, the DNA is TGTGCCAGCACGGGACACTTGAGCTCCTATAATTCACCCCTCCACTTT. This sequence encodes CASTGHLSSYNSPLHF.

The chain employs TRBV28 and TRBJ1-1, with 7 bases identical to TRBD1. Germline V lookup: CDR1 MDHEN, CDR2 SYDVKM. The CDR3 is 20 residues long. The V and J ends lost 3 bases and 1 base, in that order; junction bases with no gene match: 20. The CDR3: CASSFESGTVGYDPNTEAFF. In DNA form, the CDR3 reads TGTGCCAGCAGTTTCGAATCCGGGACAGTGGGGTATGACCCGAACACTGAAGCTTTCTTT.

The chain couples TRBV5-1 to TRBJ2-3; D not resolved. CDR3 length equals 13 residues. The V and J ends lost 4 bases and 2 bases respectively, with 8 bases between them. CDR1 and CDR2 (germline): SGHRS, YFSETQ. The CDR3 spells CASSQADTDTQYF. CDR3 bases: TGCGCCAGCAGCCAGGCAGACACAGATACGCAGTATTTT. The full variable domain, rest sourced from reference TRBV5-1 and TRBJ2-3, is KAGVTQTPRYLIKTRGQQVTLSCSPISGHRSVSWYQQTPGQGLQFLFEYFSETQRNKGNFPGRFSGRQFSNSRSEMNVSTLELGDSALYLCASSQADTDTQYFGPGTRLTVL.

V gene TRBV5-1 combines with J gene TRBJ2-1, with D possibly TRBD1 on 5 matching bases. This CDR3 has 16 residues. Trimming took off 2 bases at V and 0 bases at J, with 12 bases between the two ends. Germline V gives CDR1 SGHRS, CDR2 YFSETQ. CDR3: CASSFLGRDSYNEQFF. The DNA of the CDR3 is TGCGCCAGCAGCTTTTTGGGCAGGGACTCCTACAATGAGCAGTTCTTC.

The chain joins TRBV7-9 to TRBJ1-2; 7 bases fit TRBD1. V shed 2 bases and J 5 bases; nucleotides not matched to a gene: 14. CDR1 is SEHNR and CDR2 is FQNEAQ in the germline V gene (reference sequence). This CDR3 has 17 residues. CDR3 in amino acids: CASSLTAGTENSYGYTF. CDR3 bases: TGTGCCAGCAGCTTAACCGCCGGGACAGAAAACTCTTATGGCTACACCTTC.

This clone was observed a single time. This chain joins TRBV2 and TRBJ2-3; 11 bases are a match to TRBD2. With V trimmed by 5 bases and J by 2 bases, 3 bases remained unmatched. The germline V gene encodes CDR1 SNHLY and CDR2 FYNNEI. The CDR3 spans 15 residues. CDR3 DNA: TGTGCCAGCAGTAGACTAGCGGGGAACACAGATACGCAGTATTTT. It translates to CASSRLAGNTDTQYF.

The rearrangement joins TRBV7-9 to TRBJ1-1; the D gene is possibly TRBD1 (5 bases). The germline CDR1 and CDR2 sequences are SEHNR and FQNEAQ (reference sequence). V lost 5 bases and J lost 4, with 11 bases in between. This CDR3 contains 13 residues. The CDR3 loop is CASSGDYGTEAFF. CDR3 in DNA: TGTGCCAGCAGCGGGGACTACGGCACTGAAGCTTTCTTT. The full variable domain, with the rest looked up from reference TRBV7-9 and TRBJ1-1, is DTGVSQNPRHKITKRGQNVTFRCDPISEHNRLYWYRQTLGQGPEFLTYFQNEAQLEKSRLLSDRFSAERPKGSFSTLEIQRTEQGDSAMYLCASSGDYGTEAFFGQGTRLTVV.

The V gene is TRBV6-5, the J gene TRBJ2-3; D is unclear. The CDR3 length is 11 residues. Germline CDR1 reads MNHEY; CDR2 reads SVGAGI. V was pared by 3 bases and J by 7 bases, with 5 bases between. The CDR3 sequence: CASSYLYTQYF. As DNA, the CDR3 is TGTGCCAGCAGTTATTTATATACGCAGTATTTT.